This T cell receptor (beta chain) comes out of a study of vaccination effects on CD4 cells after COVID-19. About the study: The study obtained samples from a couple of convalescent patients 16 days and one week before vaccination.

Ahead of sequencing, the ViraFEST assay grew antigen-specific CD4+ T cells using viral peptide pools. Between days 9 and 11 of culture, CD4+ T cells were separated out. Convalescent patients had PCR-confirmed SARS-CoV-2 infection between March and December 2020. Study-wide findings and caveats: Long after vaccination, the clones induced by infection and by vaccine shrank markedly in size. Post-vaccine spike-reactive clones in convalescents were mainly new vaccine-induced clones.

About this clone: The antigen is undetermined.

Clones were read by immunoSEQ multiplex PCR, and TCRdb kept only the in-frame ones, dropping some. The data show tens of thousands of clones, under 75% seen once. The input for sequencing was CD4+ T cells from PBMCs cultured with SARS-CoV-2 spike peptides, taken before COVID-19 vaccination. This sequence originates from a human donor who had a prior SARS-CoV-2 infection.

The CDR3 region is CASSFTGYGYTF. The DNA for the CDR3 is TGTGCCAGCAGCTTCACAGGGTATGGCTACACCTTC. The chain carries TRBV7-2 and TRBJ1-2; D perhaps matches TRBD1 (6 bases). The V and J ends lost 3 bases and 5 bases respectively, with 7 bases between them. The CDR3 consists of 12 residues. Germline CDR1 is SGHTA and CDR2 is FQGNSA.